This T cell receptor (beta chain) was identified during a study of blood T cell repertoires in COVID-19. Study overall: The United States, Italy and Spain were the sources of the acute and convalescent COVID-19 samples.

Seattle cases were enrolled at active infection and followed longitudinally. Per the authors' pipeline: How many nucleated cells were present was estimated from reference gene primer amplification. Clones were read by immunoSEQ multiplex PCR, and TCRdb kept only the in-frame ones, dropping some. Clone size and V and J calls were adopted from that table, with D and trimming inferred from the DNA. The repertoire consists of about 230,000 clones, with just over 85% occurring once and the leading ten covering around a tenth. CDR1 is GTSNPN and CDR2 is SVGIG in the germline V gene (reference sequence). V shed 4 bases and J shed 3 bases, with 12 bases lying between them. The CDR3 sequence is 14 residues long.

V gene TRBV30 combines with J gene TRBJ1-4; possible D gene TRBD1, 5 bases. This receptor was taken from a man over 45 with COVID-19, enrolled during active disease. Sequencing was carried out using peripheral blood. The DNA for the CDR3 is TGTGCCTGGAACTATAGGGGATCTAATGAAAAACTGTTTTTT. This sequence encodes CAWNYRGSNEKLFF.